The rows below give T cell receptor beta chains drawn from one sample of a study of blood T cell repertoires in COVID-19. Generated by immunoSEQ multiplex PCR, the TCRdb table keeps only in-frame clones and is missing some. The sample includes approximately 150,000 clones, approximately 78% seen only once; the top ten take under 13%. Sequenced: peripheral blood. The receptors were gathered from a human donor in a cohort sampled during active COVID-19. Each CDR3 is given with its conserved first and last residue. A D gene is named only where the DNA matches it firmly. Clone size is stated in some rows and not others, as once, few, many or a class when expanded.

NA	TRBV2	TRBD1	TRBJ1-5	TGTGCCAGCAGGGTAGACAGGGGTGGGCCCCAGCATTTT	CASRVDRGGPQHF
NA	TRBV19	NA	TRBJ2-6	TGTGCCAGTAGTATACCTCTCGCGGAACCTGGGGCCAACGTCCTGACTTTC	CASSIPLAEPGANVLTF
NA	TRBV7-8	TRBD1	TRBJ1-1	TGTGCCAGCAGAGAAGCGGGGACAGGATGGACTGAAGCTTTCTTT	CASREAGTGWTEAFF
few	TRBV9	NA	TRBJ2-3	TGTGCCAGCAGCATTAGGGCAGGGGGCACAGATACGCAGTATTTT	CASSIRAGGTDTQYF
NA	TRBV10-3	TRBD1	TRBJ1-1	TGTGCCATCAGTACAGACAGGGAAAGGGTGAACACTGAAGCTTTCTTT	CAISTDRERVNTEAFF
NA	TRBV30	TRBD1	TRBJ1-2	TGTGCCCGGGACAGGGGGCTTTCGGGTGGCTACACCTTC	CARDRGLSGGYTF
NA	TRBV6-6	TRBD1	TRBJ2-1	TGTGCCAGCAGTTACCTGGGACAGGGGTCCTACAATGAGCAGTTCTTC	CASSYLGQGSYNEQFF
NA	TRBV29-1	NA	TRBJ1-4	TGCAGCGTTGGACAAGGGGCTGATGAAAAACTGTTTTTT	CSVGQGADEKLFF
NA	TRBV29-1	TRBD1	TRBJ2-1	TGCAGCGTTCCGTCGACCTGGACAGGGCCGTACAATGAGCAGTTCTTC	CSVPSTWTGPYNEQFF
NA	TRBV7-2	NA	TRBJ2-5	TGTGCCAGCAGCTTAGCCGCTAGTAGACAAGAGACCCAGTACTTC	CASSLAASRQETQYF
NA	TRBV2	NA	TRBJ1-2	TGTGCCAGCCGCGCTGGACAGTATGGCTACACCTTC	CASRAGQYGYTF
once	TRBV7-9	NA	TRBJ2-7	TGTGCCAGCAGCTTAGGGGCGGCAGGGAAGGGCGAGCAGTACTTC	CASSLGAAGKGEQYF
once	TRBV19	NA	TRBJ1-1	TGTGCCAGTAGTGCGGGCGGACAGATGAACACTGAAGCTTTCTTT	CASSAGGQMNTEAFF
NA	TRBV30	NA	TRBJ1-3	TGTGCCTGGAGTGTAAGTCTCCGTTTTGAGAGCGGAAACACCATATATTTT	CAWSVSLRFESGNTIYF
NA	TRBV6-2/TRBV6-3	NA	TRBJ1-6	TGTGCCAGCAGTTACCGGCAGGGCCTCAGTTCACCCCTCCACTTT	CASSYRQGLSSPLHF
NA	TRBV7-9	NA	TRBJ2-7	TGTGCCAGCAGCTTGAAAGCACGCGAATACGAGCAGTACTTC	CASSLKAREYEQYF
NA	TRBV10-3	NA	TRBJ1-2	TGTGCCATCAGTGGGAGAAGGAAAGGCTACACCTTC	CAISGRRKGYTF
NA	TRBV5-8	NA	TRBJ2-6	TGTGCCAGCAGCTTGGGGCCCTCTGGGGCCAACGTCCTGACTTTC	CASSLGPSGANVLTF
NA	TRBV6-1	NA	TRBJ1-2	TGTGCCAGCAGTGAAGAAGGGGGACATGATCAGACCTTC	CASSEEGGHDQTF
once	TRBV27	NA	TRBJ1-4	TGTGCCAGCAGTTCTATAGGGGATACTGAAAAACTGTTTTTT	CASSSIGDTEKLFF
NA	TRBV7-2	TRBD1	TRBJ1-5	TGTGCCAGCAGCTTAGGGGGGACAGCGAATCAGCCCCAGCATTTT	CASSLGGTANQPQHF
NA	TRBV7-2	TRBD2	TRBJ2-5	TGTGCCAGCAGCCCGGGGACTCGGGGGGGGGAGACCCAGTACTTC	CASSPGTRGGETQYF
NA	TRBV5-6	NA	TRBJ2-3	TGTGCCAGCAGCTTGATGGGGGCGGAAGGGGATACGCAGTATTTT	CASSLMGAEGDTQYF
NA	TRBV6-5	NA	TRBJ1-1	TGTGCCAGCAAGGAGTTACTGAACACTGAAGCTTTCTTT	CASKELLNTEAFF
NA	TRBV18	NA	TRBJ2-5	TGTGCCAGCTCACCGGGGGGAAGAGGGCGAGAGACCCAGTACTTC	CASSPGGRGRETQYF
few	TRBV19	TRBD1	TRBJ1-6	TGTGCCAGTAGTTCTACAGGGGGAGGGCGATCACCCCTCCACTTT	CASSSTGGGRSPLHF
NA	TRBV23-1	NA	TRBJ1-2	TGCGCCAGCAGTCAATATAACAGAGAGACCTATGGCTACACCTTC	CASSQYNRETYGYTF
NA	TRBV5-4	TRBD1	TRBJ1-5	TGTGCCAGCAGTCACGGACAGGGTGGCAATCAGCCCCAGCATTTT	CASSHGQGGNQPQHF
NA	TRBV23-1	NA	TRBJ2-5	TGCGCCAGCAGGGGGGGGGCATCGGAGACCCAGTACTTC	CASRGGASETQYF
NA	TRBV7-2	TRBD1	TRBJ2-2	TGTGCCAGCAGCTTCGACAGGGCGAACACCGGGGAGCTGTTTTTT	CASSFDRANTGELFF
once	TRBV3-1/TRBV3-2	NA	TRBJ1-4	TGTGCCAGCAGCCCTTTTCGGGGAGAAAAACTGTTTTTT	CASSPFRGEKLFF
once	TRBV15	TRBD2	TRBJ2-3	TGTGCCACCAGCGGGGTTCGACTAGCGGGGGGGAGCACAGATACGCAGTATTTT	CATSGVRLAGGSTDTQYF
NA	TRBV3-1/TRBV3-2	NA	TRBJ1-6	TGTGCCAGCAGCCAAGAGTTGGGGGGTTATTCACCCCTCCACTTT	CASSQELGGYSPLHF
NA	TRBV19	TRBD1	TRBJ1-1	TGTGCCAGTAGTATACCCCATACCCCGGACAGGGGGCGCACTGAAGCTTTCTTT	CASSIPHTPDRGRTEAFF
NA	TRBV6-2/TRBV6-3	NA	TRBJ1-5	TGTGCCAGCAGCCGCGGGTCTACTCCCCAGCCCCAGCATTTT	CASSRGSTPQPQHF
NA	TRBV6-2/TRBV6-3	NA	TRBJ2-3	TGTGCCAGCAGTTACCCCCGCCGGGGGGCGGACACAGATACGCAGTATTTT	CASSYPRRGADTDTQYF
NA	TRBV14	TRBD1	TRBJ2-7	TGTGCCAGCAGCCAATCCGGGACAGGGGCCTACGAGCAGTACTTC	CASSQSGTGAYEQYF
NA	TRBV2	TRBD2	TRBJ2-7	TGTGCCAGCAAGGGAGGGGATATCTACGAGCAGTACTTC	CASKGGDIYEQYF
few	TRBV6-5	NA	TRBJ2-5	TGTGCCAGCAGTTATAGTCAGGGAAATACCCAGTACTTC	CASSYSQGNTQYF
NA	TRBV11-2	TRBD1	TRBJ2-2	TGTGCCAGCAGGGGCGGACAGGCGAACACCGGGGAGCTGTTTTTT	CASRGGQANTGELFF
NA	TRBV5-1	TRBD1	TRBJ2-2	TGCGCCAGCAGCTTGTTATCGGACAGGGCCAACACCGGGGAGCTGTTTTTT	CASSLLSDRANTGELFF
NA	TRBV10-3	TRBD2	TRBJ2-7	TGTGCCATCAGTGAAGGAAGCAGCGGGGGATACGAGCAGTACTTC	CAISEGSSGGYEQYF